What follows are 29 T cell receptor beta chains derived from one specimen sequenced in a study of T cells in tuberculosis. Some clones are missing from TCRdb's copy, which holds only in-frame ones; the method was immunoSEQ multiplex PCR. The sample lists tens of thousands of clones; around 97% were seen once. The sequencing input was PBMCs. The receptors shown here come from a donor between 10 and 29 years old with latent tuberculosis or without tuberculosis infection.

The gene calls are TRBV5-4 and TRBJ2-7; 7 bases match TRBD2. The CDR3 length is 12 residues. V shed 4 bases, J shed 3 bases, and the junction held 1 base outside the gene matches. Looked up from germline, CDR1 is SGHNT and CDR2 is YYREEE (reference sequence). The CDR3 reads CASSRDYYEQYF. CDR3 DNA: TGTGCCAGCAGCAGGGACTACTACGAGCAGTACTTC.

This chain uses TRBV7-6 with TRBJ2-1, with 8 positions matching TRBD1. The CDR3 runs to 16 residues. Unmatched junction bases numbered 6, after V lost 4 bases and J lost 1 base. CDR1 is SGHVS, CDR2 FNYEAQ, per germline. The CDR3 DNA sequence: TGTGCCAGCAGCTCGAGACAGGGGACGTCCTACAATGAGCAGTTCTTC. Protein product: CASSSRQGTSYNEQFF.

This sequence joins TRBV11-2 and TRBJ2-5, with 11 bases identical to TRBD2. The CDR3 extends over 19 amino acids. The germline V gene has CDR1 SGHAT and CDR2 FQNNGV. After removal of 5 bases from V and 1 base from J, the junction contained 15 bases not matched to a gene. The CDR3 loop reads CASSLGVAGGPRGQETQYF. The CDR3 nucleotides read TGTGCCAGCAGCCTCGGGGTAGCGGGGGGGCCGAGGGGCCAAGAGACCCAGTACTTC.

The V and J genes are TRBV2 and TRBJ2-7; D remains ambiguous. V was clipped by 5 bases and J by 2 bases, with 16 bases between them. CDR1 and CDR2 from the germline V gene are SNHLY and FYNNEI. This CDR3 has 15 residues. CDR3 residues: CASSPPNEAPYEQYF. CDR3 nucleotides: TGTGCCAGCAGTCCCCCTAACGAGGCACCCTACGAGCAGTACTTC.

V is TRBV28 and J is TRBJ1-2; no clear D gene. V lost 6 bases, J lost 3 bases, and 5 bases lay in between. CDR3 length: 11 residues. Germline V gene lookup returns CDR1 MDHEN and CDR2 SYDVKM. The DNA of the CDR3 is TGTGCCAGCAGCCTAGACTATGGCTACACCTTC. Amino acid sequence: CASSLDYGYTF.

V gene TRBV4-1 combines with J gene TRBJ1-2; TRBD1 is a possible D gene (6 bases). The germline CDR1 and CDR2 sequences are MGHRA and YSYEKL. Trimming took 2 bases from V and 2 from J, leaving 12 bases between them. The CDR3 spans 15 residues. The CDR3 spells CASSQPVRGNYGYTF. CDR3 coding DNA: TGCGCCAGCAGCCAACCAGTGAGGGGGAACTATGGCTACACCTTC.

The CDR3 DNA reads TGTGCCAGCAGCATAAGACAGGGATCGGCCTACGAGCAGTACTTC. Translation gives CASSIRQGSAYEQYF. The chain carries TRBV6-1 and TRBJ2-7, with 7 bases identical to TRBD1. The ends lost 6 bases at V and 2 bases at J; junction bases unmatched: 10. The CDR3 runs 15 residues. The germline V gene has CDR1 MNHNS and CDR2 SASEGT.

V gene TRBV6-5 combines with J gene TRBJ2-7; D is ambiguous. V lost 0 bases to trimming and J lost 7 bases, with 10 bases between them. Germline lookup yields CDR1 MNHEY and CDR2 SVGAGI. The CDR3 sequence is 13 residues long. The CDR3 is CASSYSFMREQYF. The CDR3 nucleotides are TGTGCCAGCAGTTACTCGTTTATGCGGGAGCAGTACTTC.

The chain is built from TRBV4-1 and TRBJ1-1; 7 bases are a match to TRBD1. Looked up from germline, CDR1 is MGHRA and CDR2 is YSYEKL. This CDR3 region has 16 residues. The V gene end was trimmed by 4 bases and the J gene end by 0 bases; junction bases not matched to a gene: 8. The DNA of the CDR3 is TGCGCCAGCAGCCGAACAGGGGACCAAATGAACACTGAAGCTTTCTTT. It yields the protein CASSRTGDQMNTEAFF.

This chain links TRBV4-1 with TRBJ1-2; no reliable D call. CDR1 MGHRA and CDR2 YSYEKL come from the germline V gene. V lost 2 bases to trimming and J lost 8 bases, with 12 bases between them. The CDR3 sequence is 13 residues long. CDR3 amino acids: CASSQFSGVGYTF. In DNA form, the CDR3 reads TGCGCCAGCAGCCAATTTTCCGGGGTGGGCTACACCTTC.

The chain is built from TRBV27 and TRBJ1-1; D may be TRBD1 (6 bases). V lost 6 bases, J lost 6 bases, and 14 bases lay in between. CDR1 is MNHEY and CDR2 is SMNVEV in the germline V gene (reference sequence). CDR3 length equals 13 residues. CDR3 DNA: TGTGCCAGCAGGCCCCAGGGGAATCCTGAAGCTTTCTTT. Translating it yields CASRPQGNPEAFF.

In DNA form, the CDR3 reads TGTGCCAGCAGCTGGCGGGGGGACCCTCTCTCCTACGAGCAGTACTTC. Amino acid sequence: CASSWRGDPLSYEQYF. The V call is TRBV5-5, the J call TRBJ2-7; 8 bases align to TRBD2. CDR1 is SGHKS, CDR2 YYEKEE, per germline (reference sequence). CDR3 length: 16 residues. V gave up 3 bases and J gave up 0 bases; unmatched junction bases: 8.

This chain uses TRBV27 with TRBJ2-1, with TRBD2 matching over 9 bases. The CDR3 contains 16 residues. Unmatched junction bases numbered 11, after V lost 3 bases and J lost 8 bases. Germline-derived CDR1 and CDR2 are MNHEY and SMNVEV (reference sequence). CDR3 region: CASSFLAAGGIHEQFF. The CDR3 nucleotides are TGTGCCAGCAGTTTCCTGGCAGCGGGAGGAATACATGAGCAGTTCTTC.

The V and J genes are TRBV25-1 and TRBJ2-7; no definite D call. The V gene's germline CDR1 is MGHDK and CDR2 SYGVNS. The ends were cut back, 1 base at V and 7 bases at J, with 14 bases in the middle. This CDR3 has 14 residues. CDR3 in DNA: TGTGCCAGCAGTGAATTCGGTCCACCAGGAGAGCAGTACTTC. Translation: CASSEFGPPGEQYF.

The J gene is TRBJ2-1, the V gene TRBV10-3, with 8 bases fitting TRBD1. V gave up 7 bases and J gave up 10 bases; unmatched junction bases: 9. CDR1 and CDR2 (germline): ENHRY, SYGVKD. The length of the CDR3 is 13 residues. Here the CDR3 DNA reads TGTGCCATCACTACGGGGACAGGTCACGAGCAGTTCTTC. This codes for CAITTGTGHEQFF.

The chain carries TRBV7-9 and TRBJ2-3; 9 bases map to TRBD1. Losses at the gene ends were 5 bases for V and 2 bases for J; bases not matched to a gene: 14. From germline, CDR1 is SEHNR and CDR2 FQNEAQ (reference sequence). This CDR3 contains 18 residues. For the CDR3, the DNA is TGTGCCAGCAGCGTAACTTATCCCCGGGACAGGGACACAGATACGCAGTATTTT. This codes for CASSVTYPRDRDTDTQYF. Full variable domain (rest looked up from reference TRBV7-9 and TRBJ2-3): DTGVSQNPRHKITKRGQNVTFRCDPISEHNRLYWYRQTLGQGPEFLTYFQNEAQLEKSRLLSDRFSAERPKGSFSTLEIQRTEQGDSAMYLCASSVTYPRDRDTDTQYFGPGTRLTVL.

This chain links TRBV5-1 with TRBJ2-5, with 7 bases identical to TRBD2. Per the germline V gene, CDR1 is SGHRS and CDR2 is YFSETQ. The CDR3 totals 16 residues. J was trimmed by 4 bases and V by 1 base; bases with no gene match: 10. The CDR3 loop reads CASSLWFGGSRETQYF. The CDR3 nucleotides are TGCGCCAGCAGCTTGTGGTTTGGCGGGAGTAGAGAGACCCAGTACTTC.

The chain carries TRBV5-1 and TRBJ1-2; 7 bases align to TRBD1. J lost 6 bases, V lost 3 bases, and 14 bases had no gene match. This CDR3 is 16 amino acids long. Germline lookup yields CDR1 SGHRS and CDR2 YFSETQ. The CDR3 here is CASSSPTGQLFDGYTF. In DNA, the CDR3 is TGCGCCAGCAGCTCACCAACGGGACAGCTTTTCGATGGCTACACCTTC.

CDR3 protein: CASSAVAGAYEQYF. DNA for the CDR3: TGTGCCAGCAGTGCGGTAGCGGGGGCATACGAGCAGTACTTC. The chain uses TRBV28 and TRBJ2-7; TRBD2 matches 9 bases. Germline CDR1 is MDHEN and CDR2 is SYDVKM. There are 14 residues in the CDR3. The V gene end was trimmed by 5 bases and the J gene end by 4 bases; junction bases not matched to a gene: 6.

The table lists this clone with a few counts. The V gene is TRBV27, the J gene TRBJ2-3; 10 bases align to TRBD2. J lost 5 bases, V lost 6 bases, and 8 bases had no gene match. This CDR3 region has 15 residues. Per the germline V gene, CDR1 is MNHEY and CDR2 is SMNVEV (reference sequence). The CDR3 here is CASRWSGGAGDTQYF. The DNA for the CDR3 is TGTGCCAGCAGGTGGAGCGGGGGGGCCGGAGATACGCAGTATTTT.

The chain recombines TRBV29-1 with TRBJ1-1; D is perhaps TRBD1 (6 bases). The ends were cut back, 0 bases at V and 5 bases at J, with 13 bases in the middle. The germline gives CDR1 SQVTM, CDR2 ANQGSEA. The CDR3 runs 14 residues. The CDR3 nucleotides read TGCAGCGTTGAAGATCAGGGGTTTGTGACTGAAGCTTTCTTT. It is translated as CSVEDQGFVTEAFF.

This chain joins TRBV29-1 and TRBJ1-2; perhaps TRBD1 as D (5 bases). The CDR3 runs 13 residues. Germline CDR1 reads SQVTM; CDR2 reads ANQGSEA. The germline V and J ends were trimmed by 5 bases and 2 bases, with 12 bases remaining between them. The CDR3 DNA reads TGCAGCGTTAGTATAGGGGCAAACTATGGCTACACCTTC. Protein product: CSVSIGANYGYTF.

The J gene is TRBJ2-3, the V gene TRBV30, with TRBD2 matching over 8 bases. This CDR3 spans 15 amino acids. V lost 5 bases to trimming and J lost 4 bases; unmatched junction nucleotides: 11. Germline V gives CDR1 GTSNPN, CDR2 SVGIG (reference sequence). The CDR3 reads CAWEFPGLVPDTQYF. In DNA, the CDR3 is TGTGCCTGGGAGTTCCCGGGACTAGTTCCAGATACGCAGTATTTT.

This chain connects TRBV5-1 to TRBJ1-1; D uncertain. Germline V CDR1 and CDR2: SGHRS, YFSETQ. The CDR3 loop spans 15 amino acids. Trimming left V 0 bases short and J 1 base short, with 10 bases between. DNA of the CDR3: TGCGCCAGCAGCTTGGTGGGAGCTTCGAACACTGAAGCTTTCTTT. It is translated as CASSLVGASNTEAFF.

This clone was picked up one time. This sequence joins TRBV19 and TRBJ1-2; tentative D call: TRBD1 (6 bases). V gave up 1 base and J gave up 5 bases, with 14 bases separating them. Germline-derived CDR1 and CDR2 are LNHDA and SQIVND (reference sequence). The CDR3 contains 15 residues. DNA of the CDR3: TGTGCCAGTAGTATAGCATTGGGGGCGTTATATGGCTACACCTTC. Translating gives CASSIALGALYGYTF.

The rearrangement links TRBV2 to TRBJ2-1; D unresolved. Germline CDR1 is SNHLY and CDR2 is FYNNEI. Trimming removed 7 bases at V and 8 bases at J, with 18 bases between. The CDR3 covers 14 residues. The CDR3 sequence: CASNPPLEDHEQFF. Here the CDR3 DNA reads TGTGCCAGCAACCCACCTCTAGAAGACCATGAGCAGTTCTTC.

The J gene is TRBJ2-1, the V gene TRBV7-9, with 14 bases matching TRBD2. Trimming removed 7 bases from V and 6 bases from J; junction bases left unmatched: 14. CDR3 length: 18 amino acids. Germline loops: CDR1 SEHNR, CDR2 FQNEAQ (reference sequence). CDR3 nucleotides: TGTGCCAGCAACGCCGGGACTAGCGGGAGAGGTGGGGTCAATGAGCAGTTCTTC. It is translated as CASNAGTSGRGGVNEQFF.

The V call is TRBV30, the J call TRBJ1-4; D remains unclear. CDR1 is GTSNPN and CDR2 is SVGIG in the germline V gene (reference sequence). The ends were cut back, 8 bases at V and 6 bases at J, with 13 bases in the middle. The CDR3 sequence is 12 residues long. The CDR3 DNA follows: TGTGCCGCCCGCCAGAATGATGAAAAACTGTTTTTT. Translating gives CAARQNDEKLFF.

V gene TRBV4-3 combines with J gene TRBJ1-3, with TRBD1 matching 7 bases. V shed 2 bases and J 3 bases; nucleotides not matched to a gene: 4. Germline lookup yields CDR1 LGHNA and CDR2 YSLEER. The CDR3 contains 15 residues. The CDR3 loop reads CASSQSTGSGNTIYF. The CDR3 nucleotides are TGCGCCAGCAGCCAATCGACAGGGAGTGGAAACACCATATATTTT.